This entry features one T cell receptor (beta chain) sequence. It lacks a known antigen. Base qualities are not provided; no much larger clone lies one nucleotide away. The method behind the library was the immunoSEQ multiplex PCR assay. The multiplex PCR relied on a mix of 60 forward primers for TCR Vbeta segments and 13 reverse primers for TCR Jbeta segments. The CDR3 region of rearranged TCR beta genes was amplified from genomic DNA with a multiplex PCR assay. The amplified TCR beta libraries were sequenced on the Illumina HiSeq System as 87-base-pair reads. Per the original workflow: A later analysis counted tens of millions of unique TCR beta chains across the 650 to 800 repertoires, and approximately 11 million of these chains were shared by at least two donors. A nearest-neighbor algorithm error-corrected the raw reads and collapsed the reads into unique sequences, merging closely related sequences to remove PCR and sequencing errors. CDR3 sequences were aligned to IMGT reference sequences to assign V, D and J gene segments. For a sequence to be retained, at least a six-nucleotide match to both a V gene segment and a J gene segment was required. Rearrangements were classified as productive when the CDR3 lacked stop codons and remained in frame with V and J, and all other rearrangements were classified as non-productive. Following IMGT convention, CDR3 was defined as the stretch from the second conserved V-encoded cysteine up to the conserved J-encoded phenylalanine. The earlier analysis of about 530 of the donors excluded any sequence lacking an unambiguous match to a single V gene segment. In an earlier analysis of some 590 of the donors, V segments were called functional above 56.7% productive rearrangements and were called segregating when the between-donor standard deviation exceeded 5%. To diagnose cytomegalovirus status from the catalog of TCR beta chain sequences, a statistical classification framework was built. In a later analysis, TCR nucleotide sequences were compared against IMGT/GENE-DB human TR gene sequences so that V and J genes could be assigned. In a later analysis, CDR3 sequences and most-parsimonious VDJ recombination scenarios were assigned using the TCRdist pipeline. In a later analysis, each TCR beta chain was defined by its CDR3 amino acid sequence together with its V-gene family, and reads lacking a unique V-gene family were excluded. A later analysis removed several hundred highly shared, low-generation-probability nucleotide sequences to deal with suspected cross-contamination and a sequencing artifact. In a later analysis, a clonal expansion index was calculated for each public chain from normalized within-repertoire ranks of inferred template counts. A later analysis computed generation probabilities with a VDJ recombination model fitted to out-of-frame rearrangements, and checked the results against IGoR. In a later analysis, TCR-TCR, TCR-HLA and TCR-CMV co-occurrence was scored with hypergeometric tests, and a repertoire-size bias correction was applied to TCR pairs. In a later analysis, false discovery rates were estimated by permuting HLA or CMV assignments 20 times. A later analysis grouped co-occurring TCRs with DBSCAN, adding TCRdist sequence similarity when clustering within HLA-allele-positive subsets. For co-occurrence clustering, repertoires with fewer than 30,000 or more than 120,000 public chains were excluded, along with roughly 5 repertoires with anomalous nucleotide sharing. Held by TCRdb, this immuneACCESS table contains in-frame sequences only and omits some clones. Under half of the omission traces to an unresolved V gene where checked; the cause of the rest is unknown. From that table come the V and J calls and clone size; the DNA was used to work out D and trimming. The table for this sample lists some 130,000 clones; approximately 62% of them were counted only once. 1.5% to 2% of the sample lies in the top ten.

The cohort comprised under 700 healthy bone marrow donors. Cohort members were all nominally healthy when sampled, although unrecorded immune exposures were likely present. CMV serostatus was recorded as positive for some 300 and negative for about 50% of the roughly 670 cohort members, whereas no CMV serostatus was recorded for the donor in question. A peripheral blood sample was collected from each donor, and TCR beta sequencing was performed on peripheral blood mononuclear cells. The Qiagen DNeasy Blood Extraction Kit was used to extract genomic DNA from the blood cell samples. This sample was included in a study of cytomegalovirus exposure and HLA in healthy donors (dated by TCRdb to about 2017). A note on the overall study: An earlier analysis of several hundred of the donors reported about 260 Gb of sequence data and 117 million unique TCR beta sequences obtained from about 179 million T cells. An early release that covered about 640 HLA-typed donors contained approximately 300 gigabases of sequencing data and about 84 million unique TCR sequences. The genetic ancestry cluster associated with self-reported Caucasian donors included over 65% of the 398 genotyped donors. The study aimed to test whether cataloging public T cell receptors could reveal signatures of past pathogen exposure. The T cell repertoires of under 700 subjects were profiled by immunosequencing and related to cytomegalovirus serostatus. Besides the first cohort of some 670 subjects, a separate validation cohort made up of over 95 different subjects was used. To predict cytomegalovirus infection status, the study combined high-throughput TCR immunosequencing, statistical association of individual TCRs with disease status, and machine learning. A later analysis re-analyzed previously published TCR beta repertoires from several hundred donors and added high-resolution HLA genotyping to study TCR occurrence patterns. Rather than drawing on any new phenotypic data, the later analysis identified candidate immune exposures from TCR beta sequences and the way those sequences occurred across donors. To decide whether each TCR beta V gene segment behaved as functional or pseudogenic, an earlier analysis of some 600 of the donors relied on high-throughput TCR beta sequencing. Donor age, sex, ethnicity and CMV serostatus were collected together with the repertoire data. In a later genetic analysis, genome-wide SNP genotypes for about three fifths of the 666 donors were used, and that subset was treated as a discovery cohort. Every repertoire in the discovery cohort had been generated on one and the same sequencing platform. Both class I and class II loci were covered by HLA typing, at four-digit resolution. The number of donors typed differed by locus, with 629-630 for A, B, C, DRB1 and DQB1, more than 500 for DQA1, under 610 for DPA1, and approximately 470 for DPB1. Roughly 5 DR-DQ haplotypes were treated as single units for association and clustering because of strong linkage in the cohort. Across around 400 genotyped donors of the cohort, an average of approximately 200,000 unique TCR beta nucleotide sequences per donor were sequenced, and 15% to 20% of those sequences were non-productive. What the study reported, not specific to this receptor: In this cohort, only TCR beta chains were sequenced, and detectable features were limited by the absence of alpha or paired-chain data. When HLA alleles, especially DR and DQ, strongly co-occurred, attributing TCR associations to individual alleles was difficult. A further reported finding was that TCR beta sequences accurately predicted the HLA-A and HLA-B alleles for most subjects in the first cohort. Most TCR sequences were observed very rarely across donors, whereas some public TCRs were present in many individuals. A later genetic analysis associated a missense DCLRE1C variant with V-gene and J-gene trimming of TCR beta chains, and an independent cohort replicated the association. Presence/absence analyses assumed roughly uniform sequencing depth across donors, an assumption that may not hold. Some IMGT-functional V segments, including TRBV6-2 and TRBV6-3, could not be told apart with the 87-base-pair reads, so those segments were excluded. The authors suggested that the approach could potentially be generalized to other disease states and immunological phenotypes. A later analysis found that TCR association rates varied across HLA loci, with DRB1 alleles showing the most associated TCRs and HLA-C alleles the fewest. In a later analysis, some 18,000 TCR beta sequences were associated with specific HLA alleles at a false discovery rate of 0.05. A later analysis reported that several top co-occurrence clusters appeared linked to parvovirus B19, influenza, CMV and Epstein-Barr virus. For the cohort, immune exposure information was limited to CMV serostatus. In the study, around 150 TCR beta chains were listed as associated with cytomegalovirus. Because counts were too low, more than 15 rarely observed V segments, including chromosome 9 orphons, were left out of the earlier analysis of several hundred of the donors. Because HLA typing was missing for some donors at each locus, association tests included only the typed subset. The classifier was reported to diagnose cytomegalovirus status with high specificity and sensitivity in both the original and validation cohorts. In a later genetic analysis, fewer N-insertions in productive TCRs were reported among donors in an Asian-associated ancestry cluster than the approximately 630-donor mean. A later analysis found that HLA-associated TCR beta chains were more clonally expanded and had lower generation probabilities than equally common non-associated chains. In a later analysis, most CMV-associated TCR beta chains were found to appear HLA-restricted, with HLA associations seemingly driven largely by CMV exposure. Correlated functional status among segregating V segments might be attributable to linkage disequilibrium, but an unknown experimental factor could not be ruled out. A cluster of highly shared sequence variants was judged likely to represent a technical artifact of the sequencing pipeline. Three of the identified cytomegalovirus-associated TCR beta chains were confirmed in vitro to be specific for cytomegalovirus antigens. An earlier analysis of 450 to 750 of the donors showed that most TCR beta V segments appeared in productive rearrangements either about 87% or about 30% of the time, which broadly matched IMGT annotations.

CDR1 and CDR2 are read off the germline V gene (reference sequence) as LNHDA and SQIVND. The junction shows trimming of 1 base on V and 2 bases on J, and the gene matches do not reach 10 bases of it. The CDR3 contains 17 residues, cysteine and phenylalanine counted. Of all the DNA, just the CDR3 is kept, 51 bases in frame from base 1. The sample taken for sequencing was PBMCs. The chain was built from TRBV19 and TRBJ2-7, and 8 junction bases match TRBD2. This receptor was obtained from a human donor in good health. This receptor has the CDR3 CASSIGGRREVPYEQYF. The DNA sequence is given as TGTGCCAGTAGTATAGGAGGTCGGCGGGAGGTACCCTACGAGCAGTACTTC.